A single sample is the source of the 3 T cell receptor beta chains below, sequenced in a study of OX40 agonist ivuxolimab in advanced cancers. The data were produced by immunoSEQ multiplex PCR, yet TCRdb's version contains in-frame clones alone and is incomplete. The repertoire holds some 48,000 clones, under 90% seen once, with under 30% in the top ten. The sequencing here drew on CD4+ or CD8+ T cells sorted from blood, taken in a trial of the OX40 agonist ivuxolimab. These receptors all stem from an adult with an advanced solid tumor such as melanoma, head and neck, liver or kidney cancer.

The V and J genes are TRBV6-1 and TRBJ2-6; unclear D gene. The CDR3 runs to 15 residues. The V end lost 2 bases, the J end lost 0 bases, and 5 bases lay between the germline ends. Germline V CDR1 and CDR2: MNHNS, SASEGT. CDR3 nucleotides: TGTGCCAGCAGTGAAACCGACTCTGGGGCCAACGTCCTGACTTTC. Protein: CASSETDSGANVLTF.

The V gene is TRBV19, the J gene TRBJ2-5; 8 positions match TRBD1. Germline V gene data show CDR1 as LNHDA and CDR2 as SQIVND (reference sequence). V was pared by 1 base and J by 7 bases, with 8 bases of the junction left unmatched. The CDR3 sequence is 15 residues long. CDR3 sequence (DNA): TGTGCCAGTAGTATAGCAGGACAGGGAGTGGGGACCCAGTACTTC. This codes for CASSIAGQGVGTQYF.

The chain is built from TRBV5-4 and TRBJ2-1; the D is unclear. Trimming took off 4 bases at V and 6 bases at J, with 8 bases between the two ends. The CDR3 consists of 12 residues. Germline CDR1 is SGHNT and CDR2 is YYREEE (reference sequence). CDR3 protein: CASSNLGNEQFF. The CDR3, as DNA: TGTGCCAGCAGCAACCTCGGCAATGAGCAGTTCTTC.